Listed below are T cell receptor beta chains from one sample, sequenced in a study of blood T cell repertoires in COVID-19. Measured with immunoSEQ multiplex PCR; TCRdb has only the in-frame clones, and not every one. The sample has 70,000 to 95,000 clones; 70% to 90% are singletons. The specimen sequenced was peripheral blood. The receptor set was obtained from a man aged 80 or over with active or convalescent COVID-19. Each CDR3 is given without its conserved first and last residue.

CDR3aa	v_gene
ATSDFASGRFDEQF	TRBV24-1
ASASGGHNEKLF	TRBV28
ASRRTDRPNQPQH	TRBV28
ASSVGTSTDTQY	TRBV2
ASSKRFGGTGNSPLH	TRBV21-1
ASSPRTQNTEAF	TRBV18
ASSTGVGSAF	TRBV14
ASSQGGGDRGAEQF	TRBV4-2
ASSPGQLTNYGYT	TRBV11-3
ASSAGRAGDYGYT	TRBV19
ASSPSPPGVGPLH	TRBV19
ASSYSTGFQETQY	TRBV6-5
ASSTSSYNEQF	TRBV19
ASSKGGGNEQF	TRBV21-1
SASRRGRGLSEKLF	TRBV20-1
ASSLAGTGDEKLF	TRBV5-1
ASSWDLGETQY	TRBV5-1
ASSTEGTVANVLT	TRBV4-1